The 24 T cell receptor beta chains below come from one sample, sequenced in a study of T cell responses to AZD1222 COVID-19 vaccine. Libraries were prepared by immunoSEQ multiplex PCR; TCRdb keeps only in-frame clonotypes and omits some of them. The sample lists tens of thousands of clones; approximately 86% were seen once. This specimen consisted of peripheral blood, obtained 28 days after the second AZD1222 dose. The receptors shown here come from an adult who received the AZD1222 COVID-19 vaccine.

The rearrangement joins TRBV24-1 to TRBJ2-1, with 8 positions matching TRBD2. CDR3 length equals 15 residues. Per the germline V gene, CDR1 is KGHDR and CDR2 is SFDVKD. V was clipped by 4 bases and J by 3 bases; unmatched bases: 4. The CDR3 DNA follows: TGTGCCACCAGTGAGCGACTAGCGCGCTACAATGAGCAGTTCTTC. Translation gives CATSERLARYNEQFF.

The chain uses TRBV6-5 and TRBJ2-7; 7 nucleotides match TRBD1. CDR3 length equals 12 residues. V was clipped by 6 bases and J by 5 bases; unmatched bases: 4. Germline CDR1 MNHEY, CDR2 SVGAGI. The CDR3 DNA reads as TGTGCCAGCAGGGGGACAGCGGACGAGCAGTACTTC. Protein sequence: CASRGTADEQYF.

The CDR3 loop is CASSGKGLADTQYF. As DNA, the CDR3 is TGTGCCAGCAGCGGCAAGGGATTAGCAGATACGCAGTATTTT. J is TRBJ2-3 and V is TRBV2, with D hard to call. The V and J ends lost 6 bases and 4 bases respectively, with 14 bases between them. The CDR3 spans 14 residues. From germline, CDR1 is SNHLY and CDR2 FYNNEI.

This chain joins TRBV9 and TRBJ1-3; D is possibly TRBD1 (6 bases). The V end lost 0 bases, the J end lost 4 bases, and 26 bases lay between the germline ends. The CDR3 contains 20 residues. Germline V gene sequence: CDR1 SGDLS, CDR2 YYNGEE. The CDR3 region is CASSVEGGGPFTGAGNTIYF. CDR3 DNA sequence: TGTGCCAGCAGCGTAGAAGGGGGAGGGCCGTTCACGGGAGCGGGAAACACCATATATTTT. The complete variable domain, with remaining parts taken from reference TRBV9 and TRBJ1-3, reads DSGVTQTPKHLITATGQRVTLRCSPRSGDLSVYWYQQSLDQGLQFLIQYYNGEERAKGNILERFSAQQFPDLHSELNLSSLELGDSALYFCASSVEGGGPFTGAGNTIYFGEGSWLTVV.

The chain employs TRBV3-1 (or the pseudogene TRBV3-2) and TRBJ1-3; D is ambiguous. V gave up 4 bases and J gave up 0 bases, with 10 bases separating them. Germline CDR1 is LGHDT and CDR2 is YNNKEL (reference sequence). This CDR3 is 15 amino acids long. CDR3 in DNA: TGTGCCAGCAGCCCGAGTGGTGTCTCTGGAAACACCATATATTTT. It translates to CASSPSGVSGNTIYF.

The chain couples TRBV2 to TRBJ1-5; D may be TRBD1 (6 bases). V lost 8 bases, J lost 2 bases, and 16 bases lay in between. CDR3 length equals 15 residues. Germline-derived CDR1 and CDR2 are SNHLY and FYNNEI. The CDR3 reads CASSDRKGGNQPQHF. CDR3 coding DNA: TGTGCCAGCTCAGACAGGAAAGGGGGCAATCAGCCCCAGCATTTT. Full variable domain (missing parts from reference TRBV2 and TRBJ1-5): EPEVTQTPSHQVTQMGQEVILRCVPISNHLYFYWYRQILGQKVEFLVSFYNNEISEKSEIFDDQFSVERPDGSNFTLKIRSTKLEDSAMYFCASSDRKGGNQPQHFGDGTRLSIL.

This clone was observed once. J is TRBJ2-5 and V is TRBV29-1; D is uncertain. Germline V CDR1 and CDR2: SQVTM, ANQGSEA. This CDR3 has 12 residues. V lost 3 bases, J lost 2 bases, and 7 bases lay in between. This CDR3 reads CSVEGTQETQYF. Written as DNA, the CDR3 is TGCAGCGTTGAGGGCACGCAAGAGACCCAGTACTTC. The variable domain in full, with the rest retrieved from reference TRBV29-1 and TRBJ2-5, is SAVISQKPSRDICQRGTSLTIQCQVDSQVTMMFWYRQQPGQSLTLIATANQGSEATYESGFVIDKFPISRPNLTFSTLTVSNMSPEDSSIYLCSVEGTQETQYFGPGTRLLVL.

CDR3 coding DNA: TGTGCCAGCAGCCACGTAGGAGGTAGCGGGAACTACGAGCAGTACTTC. As protein: CASSHVGGSGNYEQYF. The rearrangement uses TRBV14 and TRBJ2-7, with 8 bases matching TRBD2. CDR1 SGHDN and CDR2 FVKESK come from the germline V gene. The length of the CDR3 is 16 residues. Trimming removed 3 bases from V and 3 bases from J; junction bases left unmatched: 10.

This clone was seen once. This chain connects TRBV25-1 to TRBJ2-6; D gene uncertain. Germline V gene lookup returns CDR1 MGHDK and CDR2 SYGVNS. V shed 9 bases and J shed 0 bases, with 6 bases lying between them. The CDR3 extends over 13 amino acids. The CDR3 reads CASQSSGANVLTF. The CDR3 DNA reads as TGTGCCAGTCAGAGCTCTGGGGCCAACGTCCTGACTTTC.

The gene calls are TRBV6-2 or TRBV6-3 and TRBJ2-1; tentative D call: TRBD2 (7 bases). Trimming removed 4 bases at V and 8 bases at J, with 18 bases between. CDR1 is MNHEY, CDR2 SVGEGT, per germline. This CDR3 is 15 amino acids long. For the CDR3, the DNA is TGTGCCAGCAGTTTTAATGAGGGAGGGGGATATGAGCAGTTCTTC. It yields the protein CASSFNEGGGYEQFF.

This clone has a single count. The rearrangement joins TRBV10-3 to TRBJ2-7; D not certain. Trimming stripped 4 bases from V and 0 bases from J, with 4 bases between. CDR1 ENHRY and CDR2 SYGVKD come from the germline V gene. The CDR3 runs to 12 residues. The CDR3, as DNA: TGTGCCATCAGTGGTATCTCCTACGAGCAGTACTTC. This codes for CAISGISYEQYF.

The chain links TRBV29-1 to TRBJ2-2, with D perhaps matching TRBD1 (5 bases). The CDR3 has 13 residues. CDR1 is SQVTM and CDR2 is ANQGSEA in the germline V gene. Trimming pared 4 bases from V and 0 bases from J, leaving 6 bases between. CDR3 sequence (DNA): TGCAGCGTTGGGACAACGAACACCGGGGAGCTGTTTTTT. Protein sequence: CSVGTTNTGELFF.

The chain is built from TRBV11-2 and TRBJ1-2; D remains unclear. Germline V gene lookup returns CDR1 SGHAT and CDR2 FQNNGV. V was cut by 5 bases and J by 5 bases, with 18 bases left in between. The CDR3 length is 15 residues. CDR3 residues: CASSPLAVFGYGYTF. The CDR3 DNA reads TGTGCCAGCAGCCCCCTAGCCGTCTTTGGGTATGGCTACACCTTC.

The gene calls are TRBV5-4 and TRBJ2-3, with D possibly TRBD2 on 6 matching bases. Trimming removed 4 bases from V and 3 bases from J, with 12 bases in between. Germline loops: CDR1 SGHNT, CDR2 YYREEE (reference sequence). The CDR3 length is 14 residues. The CDR3 reads CASSPPGRTDTQYF. As DNA, the CDR3 is TGTGCCAGCAGCCCGCCGGGGAGGACAGATACGCAGTATTTT.

This clone appeared a single time. The chain has TRBV27 and TRBJ1-6; a possible D gene is TRBD1 (5 bases). Per germline, CDR1 MNHEY and CDR2 SMNVEV (reference sequence). The CDR3 sequence is 14 residues long. V was trimmed by 8 bases and J by 9 bases, leaving 17 bases between them. In DNA form, the CDR3 reads TGTGCCAGCGGATGGACGGGGCCGGGTTCACCCCTCCACTTT. It encodes CASGWTGPGSPLHF.

This chain uses TRBV30 with TRBJ2-7; perhaps TRBD2 as D (6 bases). V was trimmed by 4 bases and J by 7 bases, leaving 11 bases between them. Per germline, CDR1 GTSNPN and CDR2 SVGIG (reference sequence). CDR3 size: 11 residues. The chain's CDR3 is CAWTNLAEQYF. Here the CDR3 DNA reads TGTGCCTGGACTAATCTAGCGGAGCAGTACTTC.

This rearrangement joins TRBV9 to TRBJ2-1, with D perhaps TRBD1 (6 bases). Trimming pared 3 bases from V and 0 bases from J, leaving 10 bases between. Looked up from germline, CDR1 is SGDLS and CDR2 is YYNGEE. CDR3 size: 15 residues. CDR3 DNA sequence: TGTGCCAGCAGCGCCCGGACAGCCTCCTACAATGAGCAGTTCTTC. It translates to CASSARTASYNEQFF. The full variable domain, completed using reference TRBV9 and TRBJ2-1, is DSGVTQTPKHLITATGQRVTLRCSPRSGDLSVYWYQQSLDQGLQFLIQYYNGEERAKGNILERFSAQQFPDLHSELNLSSLELGDSALYFCASSARTASYNEQFFGPGTRLTVL.

The count of this clone is one. The chain links TRBV28 to TRBJ2-7; TRBD2 matches 10 bases. The CDR3 sequence is 14 residues long. Germline V gene sequence: CDR1 MDHEN, CDR2 SYDVKM. V was clipped by 6 bases and J by 7 bases; unmatched bases: 9. The CDR3 nucleotides read TGTGCCAGCAGGCCTAGCGGGAGTACGGGGGAGCAGTACTTC. This sequence encodes CASRPSGSTGEQYF.

The chain carries TRBV20-1 and TRBJ1-1, with D hard to call. The CDR3 runs 10 residues. The V gene lost 5 bases and the J gene lost 8 bases, with 9 bases spanning the gap. Germline CDR1 and CDR2: DFQATT and SNEGSKA (reference sequence). The CDR3 loop reads CSASREEAFF. Written as DNA, the CDR3 is TGCAGTGCTTCGAGGGAAGAAGCTTTCTTT.

The chain combines TRBV19 with TRBJ1-5, with D tentatively TRBD1 (6 bases). V was shortened by 1 base and J by 0 bases, with 7 bases between the two germline ends. From germline, CDR1 is LNHDA and CDR2 SQIVND (reference sequence). The CDR3 is made up of 15 amino acids. CDR3 amino acids: CASSIVGASNQPQHF. The CDR3 DNA reads as TGTGCCAGTAGTATAGTGGGGGCTAGCAATCAGCCCCAGCATTTT.

The chain links TRBV14 to TRBJ2-5, with a tentative D call TRBD2 (6 bases). V dropped 4 bases and J dropped 5 bases, with 20 bases sitting between them. The V gene's germline CDR1 is SGHDN and CDR2 FVKESK. The CDR3 sequence is 16 residues long. The chain's CDR3 is CASSLLIGAEGETQYF. In DNA, the CDR3 is TGTGCCAGCAGCCTTCTAATAGGCGCGGAGGGGGAGACCCAGTACTTC.

This chain connects TRBV5-8 to TRBJ1-6, with D uncertain. Trimming stripped 0 bases from V and 0 bases from J, with 7 bases between. Germline CDR1 is SGHTS and CDR2 is YDEGEE. The CDR3 is 16 amino acids. The CDR3 region is CASSLGGSSYNSPLHF. The DNA for the CDR3 is TGTGCCAGCAGCTTGGGCGGTAGCTCCTATAATTCACCCCTCCACTTT.

The chain carries TRBV28 and TRBJ2-3; TRBD2 is a possible D gene (6 bases). The CDR3 extends over 15 amino acids. The germline V and J ends were trimmed by 0 bases and 0 bases, with 7 bases remaining between them. CDR1 is MDHEN, CDR2 SYDVKM, per germline. CDR3 nucleotide sequence: TGTGCCAGCAGTTTATGGGGGGGTAGCACAGATACGCAGTATTTT. It yields the protein CASSLWGGSTDTQYF.

V and J are TRBV12-3 or TRBV12-4 and TRBJ2-7; the D gene could be TRBD1 or TRBD2 (5 bases each). Trimming cost V 3 bases and J 4 bases, with 10 bases left between them. CDR3 length equals 13 residues. The CDR3 loop reads CASSLGRLYEQYF. The DNA for the CDR3 is TGTGCCAGCAGTTTGGGACGGCTTTACGAGCAGTACTTC.